What follows are 10 T cell receptor beta chains derived from one specimen sequenced in a study of cytomegalovirus exposure and HLA in healthy donors. A multiplex PCR was run with 60 Vbeta primers and 13 Jbeta primers. This table comes from immunoSEQ multiplex PCR, and its TCRdb copy is limited to in-frame clones, with some not included. The data contain 140,000 to 150,000 clones, around 67% of them singletons. What was sequenced was PBMCs. The receptors derive from a woman younger than 30 in good health and CMV-seronegative.

The chain couples TRBV27 to TRBJ1-6; TRBD1 agrees at 8 bases. The CDR3 loop spans 16 amino acids. Germline lookup yields CDR1 MNHEY and CDR2 SMNVEV (reference sequence). V shed 0 bases and J 9 bases; nucleotides not matched to a gene: 7. DNA of the CDR3: TGTGCCAGCAGTTTATCTCGGAACAGGGGGTTTTCACCCCTCCACTTT. Translating it yields CASSLSRNRGFSPLHF.

The V and J genes are TRBV7-2 and TRBJ2-3; 9 bases match TRBD2. V trimming: 0 bases; J trimming: 2 bases; junction bases outside the gene matches: 9. This CDR3 is built from 18 residues. Germline values: CDR1 SGHTA, CDR2 FQGNSA. CDR3 in amino acids: CASSLAGGRAFTTDTQYF. The CDR3 DNA follows: TGTGCCAGCAGCTTAGCTGGCGGGAGGGCTTTTACCACAGATACGCAGTATTTT.

The chain links TRBV9 to TRBJ1-2; D is perhaps TRBD1 (5 bases). CDR1 is SGDLS, CDR2 YYNGEE, per germline. The CDR3 covers 16 residues. Trimming shortened V by 4 bases and J by 5 bases, and 21 bases separated the two germline ends. The DNA of the CDR3 is TGTGCCAGCAGCCCACACCCCGGGGGACGGAGGTATGGCTACACCTTC. It translates to CASSPHPGGRRYGYTF.

The chain is built from TRBV6-5 and TRBJ2-5, with D tentatively TRBD2 (5 bases). Germline CDR1 MNHEY, CDR2 SVGAGI. CDR3 length equals 14 residues. V was trimmed by 0 bases and J by 7 bases, leaving 12 bases between them. The CDR3 DNA is TGTGCCAGCAGTTACTCCGGGGTACGGGGGACCCAGTACTTC. It encodes CASSYSGVRGTQYF.

The chain combines TRBV19 with TRBJ2-2, with D maybe TRBD2 (6 bases). This CDR3 contains 15 residues. Trimming stripped 5 bases from V and 4 bases from J, with 14 bases between. Germline lookup yields CDR1 LNHDA and CDR2 SQIVND (reference sequence). In nucleotides, the CDR3 is TGTGCCAGTAGTCCAGGAGGGCCGGGCACCGGGGAGCTGTTTTTT. Amino acids: CASSPGGPGTGELFF. The whole variable domain, remainder taken from reference TRBV19 and TRBJ2-2, is DGGITQSPKYLFRKEGQNVTLSCEQNLNHDAMYWYRQDPGQGLRLIYYSQIVNDFQKGDIAEGYSVSREKKESFPLTVTSAQKNPTAFYLCASSPGGPGTGELFFGEGSRLTVL.

This clone was seen only once. V gene TRBV15 combines with J gene TRBJ2-7, with a weak D call TRBD2 (6 bases). Deletions cut 2 bases from V and 6 bases from J, with 11 bases between. The CDR3 has 13 amino acids. CDR1 and CDR2 from the germline V gene are LNHNV and YYDKDF (reference sequence). CDR3 nucleotides: TGTGCCACCAGCAGATATCGGGGGAGCGAGCAGTACTTC. Translation gives CATSRYRGSEQYF.

The chain links TRBV28 to TRBJ2-7, with TRBD1 matching over 9 bases. CDR3 length: 14 residues. From germline, CDR1 is MDHEN and CDR2 SYDVKM. V lost 6 bases to trimming and J lost 5 bases; unmatched junction nucleotides: 8. CDR3 protein: CASRFGTGWNEQYF. DNA for the CDR3: TGTGCCAGCAGATTTGGGACAGGGTGGAACGAGCAGTACTTC.

The rearrangement joins TRBV2 to TRBJ2-7, with 8 nucleotides matching TRBD2. V dropped 0 bases and J dropped 3; count of bases not matched to a gene: 10. The CDR3 runs to 17 residues. In germline, CDR1 is SNHLY, CDR2 FYNNEI. The CDR3 coding sequence is TGTGCCAGCAGTGAAGCGCTTCTGGCGGGGGGCCGCTACGAGCAGTACTTC. This translates into CASSEALLAGGRYEQYF.

The chain recombines TRBV6-6 with TRBJ2-2, with 8 bases matching TRBD2. The germline CDR1 and CDR2 sequences are MNHNY and SVGAGI (reference sequence). The J segment lost 3 bases and the V segment lost 6 bases, leaving 6 bases of the junction unmatched. The CDR3 is 15 amino acids. The CDR3 DNA reads as TGTGCCAGCAGACTCGGACTAGCCTACACCGGGGAGCTGTTTTTT. This gives the protein CASRLGLAYTGELFF.

This clone was seen once. V usage is TRBV25-1 and J usage is TRBJ2-5, with TRBD2 identical over 9 bases. The V and J ends lost 4 bases and 4 bases, in that order; junction bases with no gene match: 7. From germline, CDR1 is MGHDK and CDR2 SYGVNS. The CDR3 extends over 15 amino acids. The CDR3 region is CASSVGAAGGETQYF. The CDR3 DNA sequence: TGTGCCAGCAGTGTTGGGGCAGCGGGAGGAGAGACCCAGTACTTC.